This TCR beta chain was profiled in a study of cytomegalovirus exposure and HLA in healthy donors. The study, taken as a whole, reports: Productive status was seen about 90% or about 30% of the time for most TCR beta V segments in an earlier analysis. Trimming of TCR beta V- and J-genes showed a link, identified in a later analysis, to a missense DCLRE1C variant. A later analysis showed TCR association rates differing by HLA locus, peaking at DRB1 and lowest at HLA-C.

This clone was detected once. Its antigen is unknown. The PCR used 60 Vbeta and 13 Jbeta primers. TCRdb's copy holds only in-frame clones and misses some; the assay was immunoSEQ multiplex PCR. Of about 77,000 clones in the sample, more than 75% were seen once. The sequence came from a man in his forties in good health and CMV-seronegative. The sequencing sample was made of PBMCs.

The CDR3 region is CASSFAGGVSGELFF. In nucleotides, the CDR3 is TGTGCCAGCAGCTTTGCCGGGGGGGTTTCCGGGGAGCTGTTTTTT. This rearrangement joins TRBV11-2 to TRBJ2-2; 8 bases agree with TRBD2. The CDR3 has 15 residues. V gave up 3 bases and J gave up 6 bases; unmatched junction bases: 6. Germline V CDR1 and CDR2: SGHAT, FQNNGV. The whole variable domain, remainder taken from reference TRBV11-2 and TRBJ2-2, is EAGVAQSPRYKIIEKRQSVAFWCNPISGHATLYWYQQILGQGPKLLIQFQNNGVVDDSQLPKDRFSAERLKGVDSTLKIQPAKLEDSAVYLCASSFAGGVSGELFFGEGSRLTVL.